Presented here are 2 T cell receptor beta chains from one specimen sequenced in a study of T cells in Graves' hyperthyroidism and ophthalmopathy. Authors of the study amplified TCR beta CDR3 regions from RNA transcripts. The study used the HTBI primer set for a first-round RT-PCR of the TCR CDR3. TCRdb itself ran the multiplex PCR reads through MiXCR, one entry per CDR3 protein. The table records about half a million distinct CDR3 sequences, less than 25% of them present only once. Sequencing was carried out using blood. These receptors came from a young man with Graves' hyperthyroidism.

V usage is TRBV7-2 and J usage is TRBJ2-5; 12 positions agree with TRBD2. The CDR3 has 15 residues. Germline-derived CDR1 and CDR2 are SGHTA and FQGNSA. After removal of 8 bases from V and 5 bases from J, the junction contained 9 bases not matched to a gene. The CDR3 DNA follows: TGTGCCAGCGCAAGGACTAGCGGGATAGGGGAGACCCAGTACTTC. Residues: CASARTSGIGETQYF.

The sample holds many counts of this clonotype. J is TRBJ1-3 and V is TRBV2, with TRBD1 as a possible D gene (5 bases). Germline lookup yields CDR1 SNHLY and CDR2 FYNNEI. The ends were cut back, 7 bases at V and 2 bases at J, with 12 bases in the middle. The CDR3 spans 14 residues. CDR3 protein: CASTPDRAGNTIYF. The CDR3, as DNA: TGTGCCAGCACCCCAGACAGAGCTGGAAACACCATATATTTT.